The rows below give T cell receptor beta chains drawn from one sample of a study of radiotherapy plus CTLA-4 blockade in lung cancer. The repertoire was sequenced with immunoSEQ multiplex PCR; TCRdb's copy has only in-frame clones and lacks some. Here the sample spans tens of thousands of clones, about 88% being singletons. Sequencing used peripheral blood, obtained from a patient treated with radiotherapy plus ipilimumab. Receptors were obtained from a human donor with non-small cell lung cancer whose response to radiotherapy plus ipilimumab could not be evaluated. The CDR3 runs from the conserved cysteine through the conserved F or W.

>TRBV5-8|TRBJ2-5
CASSRFSGKMQETQYF
>TRBV7-2|TRBJ2-3
CASSSTSGKGSDTQYF
>TRBV11-2|TRBJ2-3
CASSPGTSGGGRTDTQYF
>TRBV7-2|TRBJ2-5
CASSPGLAAETQYF
>TRBV19|TRBJ2-3
CASSIEGTSGPRGGTDTQYF
>TRBV6-5|TRBJ2-5
CASSYSGRETQYF
>TRBV13|TRBJ1-1
CASSLEGVEAFF
>TRBV7-9|TRBJ2-3
CASSWTGGGLDTQYF
>TRBV6-5|TRBJ2-7
CASSGDRGYEQYF
>TRBV14|TRBJ2-1
CASSQVGRMNNEQFF
>TRBV19|TRBJ1-6
CASRGQASSYNSPLHF
>TRBV5-1|TRBJ1-2
CASSLDPNYGYTF
>TRBV12-5|TRBJ2-5
CASGSPLAGIWETQYF
>TRBV29-1|TRBJ2-7
CSVDGSTGSNEQYF
>TRBV29-1|TRBJ2-7
CSASTGRGSYEQYF
>TRBV11-2|TRBJ2-5
CASSRSLAGGPQETQYF
>TRBV11-2|TRBJ2-3
CASSLDVLRLRTSTDTQYF
>TRBV9|TRBJ2-5
CAKQGQETQYF
>TRBV27|TRBJ2-2
CASRRVGGGGTGELFF
>TRBV9|TRBJ1-1
CASSGLLENEAFF
>TRBV18|TRBJ2-1
CASSPPSRLEQFF
>TRBV27|TRBJ1-2
CASRAPGNYGYTF
>TRBV6-6|TRBJ2-2
CASISSRTGELFF
>TRBV5-1|TRBJ1-2
CASSLSTGSYGYTF
>TRBV9|TRBJ2-3
CASSVGLAGNTQYF
>TRBV9|TRBJ1-2
CASSREGWGRNGYTF
>TRBV7-9|TRBJ2-6
CAKEGGSGANVLTF
>TRBV11-3|TRBJ2-1
CASSLVHASGSVNEQFF
>TRBV6-5|TRBJ2-2
CASSSINTGELFF
>TRBV28|TRBJ2-7
CASSLVAELLDF
>TRBV6-1|TRBJ2-1
CASIMVEGDNEQFF
>TRBV7-2|TRBJ2-5
CASSLAFSGGEQYF
>TRBV30|TRBJ2-2
CAWSVLLNTGELFF
>TRBV9|TRBJ1-6
CASSVGSLDSSPLHF
>TRBV5-1|TRBJ2-7
CASSPIAEYYEQYF
>TRBV7-2|TRBJ2-4
CASSSPGTLAKNIQYF
>TRBV4-3|TRBJ2-7
CASSPVGGAEQYF
>TRBV27|TRBJ2-3
CASSSLQGLDRLTQYF
>TRBV4-1|TRBJ1-1
CASSQARAGLSYTEAFF
>TRBV4-2|TRBJ1-2
CASSQPGPNYGYTF